These T cell receptor beta chains were read from a single sample in a study of cytomegalovirus exposure and HLA in healthy donors. The data were produced by immunoSEQ multiplex PCR, yet TCRdb's version contains in-frame clones alone and is incomplete. This table has under 200,000 clones, 82% appearing once. The sample comprised PBMCs. The source is a man aged 50 or older in good health and CMV-seropositive. The CDR3 runs from the conserved cysteine through the conserved F or W. D genes are given only for firm matches.

>TRBJ1-2|TRBV2|NA
CASSAQNYGYTF
>TRBJ1-3|TRBV19|TRBD1
CASSPDRENTIYF
>TRBJ1-1|TRBV10-3|NA
CAISEQATRGTEAFF
>NA|TRBV6-1|TRBD1
CASSLQGADYEQYF
>TRBJ2-7|TRBV6-1|TRBD1
CASSEADRESYEQYF
>TRBJ1-4|TRBV5-1|TRBD1
CASGQGSTNEKLFF
>TRBJ2-1|TRBV2|TRBD2
CASSDLAGYNEQFF
>TRBJ2-3|TRBV18|TRBD2
CASSQPGLASTDTQYF
>TRBJ2-5|TRBV28|TRBD1
CASRGTGIRETQYF
>TRBJ2-7|TRBV7-8|TRBD1
CASSSWDRVYEQYF
>TRBJ1-2|TRBV6-5|NA
CASSPPGNENYGYTF
>TRBJ1-2|TRBV7-7|NA
CASSPAGGSPEGYTF
>TRBJ1-5|TRBV7-2|NA
CASSLDIGRGQPQHF
>TRBJ2-6|TRBV7-3|NA
CASSPVLSGANVLTF
>TRBJ2-1|TRBV7-2|NA
CASSPTIPSYNEQFF
>TRBJ2-1|TRBV27|TRBD1
CASIRDREEDNEQFF
>TRBJ2-1|TRBV18|TRBD1
CASSSRQGQSSYNEQFF
>TRBJ1-3|TRBV6-5|NA
CASRQVSGNTIYF
>TRBJ1-1|TRBV7-8|NA
CASSLGTGSTEAFF
>TRBJ2-2|TRBV11-3|NA
CASSLALVPGELFF
>TRBJ1-1|TRBV5-1|NA
CASSLQGTEAFF
>TRBJ1-1|TRBV19|NA
CASTGRTPNTEAFF
>TRBJ1-3|TRBV15|NA
CATSRDRGGAGNTIYF
>TRBJ2-3|TRBV5-4|NA
CASSPGVVEADTQYF
>TRBJ2-6|TRBV5-1|NA
CASRGTGANGLTF
>TRBJ2-7|TRBV2|NA
CASSERGGSFYEQYF
>TRBJ2-3|TRBV5-6|TRBD1
CASSQRRQGAVGTDTQYF
>TRBJ2-7|TRBV5-4|TRBD1
CASSWGTGDYEQYF
>TRBJ2-3|TRBV28|TRBD2
CASSLDLAGNTDTQYF
>TRBJ2-2|TRBV11-3|NA
CASSISTNTGELFF
>TRBJ2-7|TRBV27|NA
CASSLSPTYEQYF
>TRBJ1-1|TRBV15|NA
CATSSRRMNTEAFF
>TRBJ1-2|TRBV29-1|NA
CSVEHIDLGYTF
>TRBJ2-7|TRBV6-5|TRBD1
CASKLDRGIYYEQYF
>TRBJ2-3|TRBV18|TRBD2
CASSPSSGGASDTQYF
>TRBJ1-1|TRBV6-6|NA
CASTREASEAFF
>TRBJ1-5|TRBV28|NA
CASNQNNQPQHF
>TRBJ1-2|TRBV9|NA
CASSVADLAYGYTF
>TRBJ2-7|TRBV6-9|TRBD2
CAITRGNSGKINYEQYF
>TRBJ2-5|TRBV4-3|NA
CASSQAQGSETQYF
>TRBJ1-3|TRBV4-2|TRBD1
CASSREGQGLTNTIYF
>TRBJ1-2|TRBV19|NA
CASSISGFEQGYGGYTF
>TRBJ2-2|TRBV11-2|TRBD1
CASSPGGGTGELFF
>TRBJ1-3|TRBV30|NA
CAWSVGLKPGNTIYF
>TRBJ1-4|TRBV18|TRBD1
CASSIGTDEKLFF
>TRBJ1-1|TRBV14|NA
CASSQAPGAEAFF
>TRBJ1-1|TRBV5-6|NA
CASTSSGEQMNTEAFF
>TRBJ2-5|TRBV19|TRBD2
CASSNGLAGETQYF
>TRBJ1-2|TRBV5-1|NA
CASSLRDNGDYGYTF
>TRBJ2-7|TRBV5-1|TRBD1
CASSTDGQGTGSEQYF
>TRBJ2-2|TRBV7-8|NA
CASSLEEGELFF